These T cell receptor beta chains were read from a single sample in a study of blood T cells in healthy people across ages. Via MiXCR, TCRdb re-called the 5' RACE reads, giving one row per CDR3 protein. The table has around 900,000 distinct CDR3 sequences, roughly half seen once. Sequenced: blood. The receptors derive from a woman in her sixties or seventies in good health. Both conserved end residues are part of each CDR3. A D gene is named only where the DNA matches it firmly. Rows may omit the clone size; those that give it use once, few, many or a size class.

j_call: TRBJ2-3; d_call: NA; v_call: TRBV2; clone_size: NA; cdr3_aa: CASGVGALALTQYF; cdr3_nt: TGTGCCAGTGGGGTTGGGGCGCTAGCCCTAACGCAGTATTTT
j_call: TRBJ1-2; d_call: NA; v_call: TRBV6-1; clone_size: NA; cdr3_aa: CASSVQGDYGYTF; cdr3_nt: TGTGCCAGCAGTGTCCAGGGTGACTATGGCTACACCTTC
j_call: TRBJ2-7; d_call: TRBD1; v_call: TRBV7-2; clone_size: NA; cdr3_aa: CASSLRGTGSEQYF; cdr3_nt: TGTGCCAGCAGCCTAAGAGGGACAGGGTCCGAGCAGTACTTC
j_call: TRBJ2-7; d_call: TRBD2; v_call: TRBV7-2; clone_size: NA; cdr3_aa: CASSLGSGSAYNEQYF; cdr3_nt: TGTGCCAGCAGCTTAGGTAGCGGGAGTGCCTACAATGAGCAGTACTTC
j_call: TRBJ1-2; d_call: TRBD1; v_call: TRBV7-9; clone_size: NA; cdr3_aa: CASSFGTEGYTF; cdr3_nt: TGTGCCAGCAGCTTCGGGACAGAAGGCTACACCTTC
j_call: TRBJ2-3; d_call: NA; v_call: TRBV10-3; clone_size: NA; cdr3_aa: CAISEWGFSTDTQYF; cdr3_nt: TGTGCCATCAGTGAGTGGGGTTTTAGCACAGATACGCAGTATTTT
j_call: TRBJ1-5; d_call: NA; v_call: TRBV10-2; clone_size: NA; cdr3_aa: CASSESAVFNQPQHF; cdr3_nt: TGCGCCAGCAGTGAGTCCGCGGTTTTCAATCAGCCCCAGCATTTT
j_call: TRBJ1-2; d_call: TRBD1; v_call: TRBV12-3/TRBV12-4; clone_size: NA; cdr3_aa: CASSRGQGLTRYGYTF; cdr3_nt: TGTGCCAGCAGCCGAGGACAGGGGCTGACCCGCTATGGCTACACCTTC
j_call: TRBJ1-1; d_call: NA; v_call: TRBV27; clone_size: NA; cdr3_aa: CASSLGQLGTEAFF; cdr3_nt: TGTGCCAGCAGTCTGGGACAACTGGGCACTGAAGCTTTCTTT
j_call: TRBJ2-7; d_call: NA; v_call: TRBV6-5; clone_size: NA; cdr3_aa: CASSYSIDYEQYF; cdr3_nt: TGTGCCAGCAGTTACTCGATAGACTACGAGCAGTACTTC
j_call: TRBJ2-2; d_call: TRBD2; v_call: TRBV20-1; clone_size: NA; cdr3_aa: CSARANLAGVHTGELFF; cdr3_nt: TGCAGTGCTAGAGCTAATCTAGCGGGAGTCCACACCGGGGAGCTGTTTTTT
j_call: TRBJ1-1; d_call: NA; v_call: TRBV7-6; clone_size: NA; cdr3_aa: CASSSQENTEAFF; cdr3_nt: TGTGCCAGCAGCTCACAGGAGAACACTGAAGCTTTCTTT
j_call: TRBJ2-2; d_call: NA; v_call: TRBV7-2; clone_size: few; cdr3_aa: CASSLVGTPGELFF; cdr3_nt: TGTGCCAGCAGCTTAGTGGGGACTCCCGGGGAGCTGTTTTTT
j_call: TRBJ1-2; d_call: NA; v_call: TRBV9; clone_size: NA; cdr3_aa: CASSVVGRDYTF; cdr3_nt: TGTGCCAGCAGCGTAGTGGGACGGGACTACACCTTC
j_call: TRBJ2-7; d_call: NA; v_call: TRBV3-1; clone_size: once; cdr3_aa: CASSHGAGHYEQYF; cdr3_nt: TGTGCCAGCAGCCACGGGGCTGGTCACTACGAGCAGTACTTC
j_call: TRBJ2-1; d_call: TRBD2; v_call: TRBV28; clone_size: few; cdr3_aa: CASTRLAGGRNEQFF; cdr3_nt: TGTGCCAGCACGAGACTAGCGGGAGGTCGAAATGAGCAGTTCTTC
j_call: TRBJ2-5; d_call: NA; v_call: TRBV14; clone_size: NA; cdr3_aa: CASSRISWGRGETQYF; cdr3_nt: TGTGCCAGCAGCCGAATCTCGTGGGGCCGAGGGGAGACCCAGTACTTC
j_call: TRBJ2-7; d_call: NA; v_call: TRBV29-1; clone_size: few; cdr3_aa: CSVELGGVYEQYF; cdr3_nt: TGCAGCGTTGAATTAGGGGGGGTCTACGAGCAGTACTTC
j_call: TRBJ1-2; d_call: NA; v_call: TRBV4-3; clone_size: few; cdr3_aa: CASSSNVGDYGYTF; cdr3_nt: TGCGCCAGCAGCTCCAATGTAGGGGACTATGGCTACACCTTC
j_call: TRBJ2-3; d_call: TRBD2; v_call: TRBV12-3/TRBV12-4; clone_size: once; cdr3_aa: CASSLFSRGLAGTDTQYF; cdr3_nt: TGTGCCAGCAGTTTATTCTCTAGAGGACTAGCGGGAACAGATACGCAGTATTTT
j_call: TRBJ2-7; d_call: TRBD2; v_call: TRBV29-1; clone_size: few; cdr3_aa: CSVEGASGRNEQYF; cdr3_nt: TGCAGCGTTGAAGGCGCTAGCGGGAGGAATGAGCAGTACTTC
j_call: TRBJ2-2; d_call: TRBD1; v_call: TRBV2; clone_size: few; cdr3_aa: CASSRDRGRGELFF; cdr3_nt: TGTGCCAGCAGCCGGGACAGGGGGCGCGGGGAGCTGTTTTTT
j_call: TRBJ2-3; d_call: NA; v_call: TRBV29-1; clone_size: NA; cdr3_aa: CSVRDPDTQYF; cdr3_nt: TGCAGCGTCAGGGACCCAGATACGCAGTATTTT
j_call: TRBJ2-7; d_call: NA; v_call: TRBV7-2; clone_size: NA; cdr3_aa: CASNHKATADYEQYF; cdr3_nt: TGTGCCAGCAACCACAAGGCTACCGCTGACTACGAGCAGTACTTC
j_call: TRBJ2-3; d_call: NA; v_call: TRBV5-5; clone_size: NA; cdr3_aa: CASSGDDSLVRDTQYF; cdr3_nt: TGTGCCAGCAGCGGGGATGACAGCCTCGTTCGGGATACGCAGTATTTT
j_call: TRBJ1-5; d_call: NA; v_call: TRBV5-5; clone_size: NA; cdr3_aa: CASSSFLTGRFNQPQHF; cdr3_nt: TGTGCCAGCAGCTCATTTCTCACCGGGAGGTTCAATCAGCCCCAGCATTTT
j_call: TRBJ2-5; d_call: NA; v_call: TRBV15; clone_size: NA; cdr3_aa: CATSSLGVTETQYF; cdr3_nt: TGTGCCACCAGCAGCTTAGGGGTGACGGAGACCCAGTACTTC
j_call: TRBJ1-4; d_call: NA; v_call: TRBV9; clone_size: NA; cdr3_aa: CASSAGPAGYEKLFF; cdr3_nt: TGTGCCAGCAGCGCAGGCCCCGCAGGGTATGAAAAACTGTTTTTT
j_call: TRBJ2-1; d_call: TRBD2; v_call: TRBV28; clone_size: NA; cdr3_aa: CAGIVSGAGGWNEQFF; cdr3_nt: TGTGCCGGCATAGTATCAGGAGCGGGAGGCTGGAATGAGCAGTTCTTC
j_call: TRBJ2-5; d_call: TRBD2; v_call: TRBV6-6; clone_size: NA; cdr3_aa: CASLGGLAGGGETQYF; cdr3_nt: TGTGCCAGCTTGGGTGGACTAGCGGGAGGAGGAGAGACCCAGTACTTC
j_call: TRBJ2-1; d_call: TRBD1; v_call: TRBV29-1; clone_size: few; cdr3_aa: CSVFRQGGTSNEQFF; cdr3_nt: TGCAGCGTCTTCAGACAGGGGGGGACCTCCAATGAGCAGTTCTTC
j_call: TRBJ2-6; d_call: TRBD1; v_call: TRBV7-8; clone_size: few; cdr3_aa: CASSSARGFSSGANVLTF; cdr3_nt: TGTGCCAGCAGCTCAGCCAGGGGGTTTAGCTCTGGGGCCAACGTCCTGACTTTC
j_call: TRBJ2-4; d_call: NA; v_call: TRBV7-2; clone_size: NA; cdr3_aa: CASTEPNGLLAKNIQYF; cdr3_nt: TGTGCCAGCACCGAACCTAATGGGCTGTTGGCCAAAAACATTCAGTACTTC
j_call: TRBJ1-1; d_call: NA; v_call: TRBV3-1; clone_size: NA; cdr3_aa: CASSQPLTTSGTEAFF; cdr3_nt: TGTGCCAGCAGCCAACCGTTAACAACGTCGGGCACTGAAGCTTTCTTT
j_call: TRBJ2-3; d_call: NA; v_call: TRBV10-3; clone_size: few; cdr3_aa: CAISEISAGLRGADTQYF; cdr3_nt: TGTGCCATCAGTGAGATTTCAGCGGGCCTGAGAGGAGCAGATACGCAGTATTTT
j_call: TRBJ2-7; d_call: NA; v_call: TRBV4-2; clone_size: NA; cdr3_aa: CASSQRATSYEQYF; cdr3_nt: TGTGCCAGCAGCCAGAGGGCCACCTCCTACGAGCAGTACTTC
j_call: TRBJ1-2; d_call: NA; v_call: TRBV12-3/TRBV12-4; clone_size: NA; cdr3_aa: CASSLPGQSNYGYTF; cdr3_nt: TGTGCCAGCAGTTTACCAGGACAGAGTAACTATGGCTACACCTTC
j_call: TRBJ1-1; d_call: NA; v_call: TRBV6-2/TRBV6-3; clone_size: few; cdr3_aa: CASSRPYTMNTEAFF; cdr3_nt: TGTGCCAGCAGTCGCCCCTATACGATGAACACTGAAGCTTTCTTT
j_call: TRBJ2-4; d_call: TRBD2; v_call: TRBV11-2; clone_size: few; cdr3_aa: CASSPSAGVAKNIQYF; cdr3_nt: TGTGCCAGCAGCCCCTCGGCGGGAGTAGCCAAAAACATTCAGTACTTC
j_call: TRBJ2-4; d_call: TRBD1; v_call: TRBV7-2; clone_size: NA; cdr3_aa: CASSFSQGVGNIQYF; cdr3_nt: TGTGCCAGCAGCTTCTCACAGGGGGTCGGAAACATTCAGTACTTC
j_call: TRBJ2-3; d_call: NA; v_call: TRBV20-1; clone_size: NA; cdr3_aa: CSAIAGTKGGDTQYF; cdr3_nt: TGCAGTGCTATCGCCGGGACCAAGGGGGGGGATACGCAGTATTTT
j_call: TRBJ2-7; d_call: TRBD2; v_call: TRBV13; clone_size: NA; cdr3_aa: CASSAKREVFYEQYF; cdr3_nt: TGTGCCAGCAGCGCCAAGCGGGAGGTCTTCTACGAGCAGTACTTC
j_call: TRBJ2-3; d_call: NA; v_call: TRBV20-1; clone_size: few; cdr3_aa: CSARGGGARSGYF; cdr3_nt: TGCAGTGCTAGAGGTGGCGGAGCCCGGAGCGGGTATTTT
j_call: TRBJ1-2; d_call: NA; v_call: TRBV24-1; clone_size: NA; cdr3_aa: CATSDPPGATGYTF; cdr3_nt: TGTGCCACCAGTGATCCTCCAGGAGCCACAGGCTACACCTTC
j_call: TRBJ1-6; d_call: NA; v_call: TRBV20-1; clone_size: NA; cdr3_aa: CSATPPSNTNSPLHF; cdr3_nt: TGCAGTGCGACCCCCCCGAGCAACACAAATTCACCCCTCCACTTT
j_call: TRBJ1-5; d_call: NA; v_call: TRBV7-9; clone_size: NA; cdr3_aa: CASSFEGLTQHF; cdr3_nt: TGTGCCAGCAGCTTCGAGGGTCTCACCCAGCATTTT
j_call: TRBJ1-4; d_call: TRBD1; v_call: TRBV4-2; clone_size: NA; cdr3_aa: CASSHSRQGNEKLFF; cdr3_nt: TGTGCCAGCAGCCATTCCAGACAGGGTAATGAAAAACTGTTTTTT
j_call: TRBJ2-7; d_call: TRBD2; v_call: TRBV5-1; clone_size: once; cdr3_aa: CASSAQAGVNEQYF; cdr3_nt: TGCGCCAGCAGTGCCCAAGCGGGAGTTAACGAGCAGTACTTC
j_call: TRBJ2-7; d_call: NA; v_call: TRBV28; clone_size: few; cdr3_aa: CASRPDLFYEQYF; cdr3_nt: TGTGCCAGCAGACCTGATTTGTTCTACGAGCAGTACTTC
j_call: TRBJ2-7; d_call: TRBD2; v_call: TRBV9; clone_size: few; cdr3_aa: CASSVGGGLGDYEQYF; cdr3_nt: TGTGCCAGCAGCGTAGGGGGGGGATTGGGGGACTACGAGCAGTACTTC
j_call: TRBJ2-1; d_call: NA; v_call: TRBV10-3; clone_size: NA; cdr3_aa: CASGTNEQFF; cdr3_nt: TGTGCCTCCGGGACCAATGAGCAGTTCTTC
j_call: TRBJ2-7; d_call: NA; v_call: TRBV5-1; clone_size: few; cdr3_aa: CASSIMGVSYEQYF; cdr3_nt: TGCGCCAGCAGCATTATGGGGGTAAGCTACGAGCAGTACTTC